Presented here are 14 T cell receptor beta chains from one specimen sequenced in a study of T-cell reconstitution after alpha-beta-depleted transplantation in children. Unique molecular identifiers were incorporated into the prepared TCRbeta library. TCRdb analysed the PCR reads with MiXCR anew, one entry per CDR3 protein. Among 280,000 or so distinct CDR3 sequences, more than 9% were seen once, and the ten largest hold about a quarter. The specimen comprised peripheral blood, sampled 180 days after TCRalphabeta/CD19-depleted stem cell transplant. These receptors were obtained from a male patient aged 2 to 9 who had a stem cell transplant for chronic granulomatous disease, so the T cells may come from the graft donor.

For this clonotype: Just one base apart from a much larger clone, this may be a read error. The J gene is TRBJ2-5, the V gene TRBV10-3, with TRBD2 matching 8 bases. This CDR3 spans 15 amino acids. Germline loops: CDR1 ENHRY, CDR2 SYGVKD. Written as DNA, the CDR3 is TGTGCCATCAGTTCCGAGCGGGAGAAGGTCGAGACCCAGTCCTTC. This encodes CAISSEREKVETQSF.

Only a few counts were recorded for this clonotype. The chain has TRBV7-9 and TRBJ2-1; 14 nucleotides align to TRBD2. Germline-derived CDR1 and CDR2 are SEHNR and FQNEAQ (reference sequence). Unmatched junction bases numbered 3, after V lost 3 bases and J lost 5 bases. This CDR3 spans 16 amino acids. In nucleotides, the CDR3 is TGTGCCAGCAGCTTCGGGACTAGCGGGAGCAACAATGAGCAGTTCTTC. Its translation is CASSFGTSGSNNEQFF. Supplemented by reference TRBV7-9 and TRBJ2-1, the full variable domain reads DTGVSQNPRHKITKRGQNVTFRCDPISEHNRLYWYRQTLGQGPEFLTYFQNEAQLEKSRLLSDRFSAERPKGSFSTLEIQRTEQGDSAMYLCASSFGTSGSNNEQFFGPGTRLTVL.

This clonotype was picked up many times. The chain combines TRBV7-8 with TRBJ2-4; TRBD1 agrees at 7 bases. From germline, CDR1 is SGHVS and CDR2 FQNEAQ. This CDR3 spans 14 amino acids. V lost 3 bases to trimming and J lost 5 bases; unmatched junction nucleotides: 4. For the CDR3, the DNA is TGTGCCAGCAGCTTGGGACAGAACCAAAACATTCAGTACTTC. This codes for CASSLGQNQNIQYF.

At least ten counts were recorded for this clonotype. The rearrangement uses TRBV12-3 or TRBV12-4 and TRBJ1-2, with TRBD1 matching 10 bases. After removal of 6 bases from V and 8 bases from J, the junction contained 9 bases not matched to a gene. The CDR3 runs to 14 residues. For the CDR3, the DNA is TGTGCCAGCAGAACGACAGGGGGCAGTGGAGGCTACACCTTC. This gives the protein CASRTTGGSGGYTF.

This clonotype was observed at least ten times. The V gene is TRBV29-1, the J gene TRBJ2-1, with TRBD1 identical over 10 bases. V lost 6 bases, J lost 4 bases, and 6 bases stayed unmatched. This CDR3 comprises 14 residues. Germline CDR1 reads SQVTM; CDR2 reads ANQGSEA. The CDR3 DNA sequence: TGCAGCGTAGGACAGGGGGAATGGTACAATGAGCAGTTCTTC. Amino acids: CSVGQGEWYNEQFF.

This clonotype was picked up one time. This sequence joins TRBV2 and TRBJ2-3; 8 bases map to TRBD2. The trim removed 5 bases at V and 6 bases at J, leaving 7 bases unmatched. Germline CDR1 and CDR2: SNHLY and FYNNEI. The CDR3 extends over 14 amino acids. The CDR3 sequence: CASSTGGPGDTQYF. CDR3 coding DNA: TGTGCCAGCAGTACGGGAGGGCCAGGGGATACGCAGTATTTT.

This clonotype was found a few times. This rearrangement joins TRBV6-5 to TRBJ2-1; D remains ambiguous. Trimming removed 5 bases from V and 7 bases from J, with 9 bases in between. The CDR3 length is 12 residues. Germline CDR1 reads MNHEY; CDR2 reads SVGAGI. The CDR3 DNA is TGTGCCAGCAGTCGGACCCCAAATGAGCAGTTCTTC. This translates into CASSRTPNEQFF.

This clonotype was observed at least ten times. V is TRBV7-2 and J is TRBJ1-2; D possibly corresponds to TRBD1 (6 bases). The germline V gene has CDR1 SGHTA and CDR2 FQGNSA. CDR3 size: 16 residues. The V end was cut by 4 bases, the J end by 2 bases, with 17 bases between. CDR3 sequence reads: CASSSTPGHRNYGYTF. CDR3 DNA sequence: TGTGCCAGCAGCTCCACGCCGGGACACAGAAACTATGGCTACACCTTC.

This clonotype occurred many times. The chain couples TRBV27 to TRBJ2-7; maybe TRBD2 (6 bases). V dropped 5 bases and J dropped 3 bases, with 11 bases sitting between them. Germline V gene lookup returns CDR1 MNHEY and CDR2 SMNVEV (reference sequence). The CDR3 runs 13 residues. The CDR3 DNA sequence: TGTGCCAGCAGTCCCGGGACTCTCTACGAGCAGTACTTC. It encodes CASSPGTLYEQYF.

This clonotype was observed many times. This rearrangement joins TRBV29-1 to TRBJ2-5; 8 bases are a match to TRBD2. The V gene's germline CDR1 is SQVTM and CDR2 ANQGSEA. Trimming cost V 3 bases and J 3 bases; bases outside gene matches: 6. There are 14 residues in the CDR3. The CDR3 loop is CSVDPPGGEETQYF. CDR3 nucleotides: TGCAGCGTTGACCCCCCCGGGGGGGAAGAGACCCAGTACTTC.

This clonotype was counted many times. The rearrangement uses TRBV5-1 and TRBJ2-7; D not certain. The germline CDR1 and CDR2 sequences are SGHRS and YFSETQ. CDR3 length: 11 residues. Trimming shortened V by 0 bases and J by 6 bases, and 4 bases separated the two germline ends. This CDR3 reads CASSLASEQYF. In DNA form, the CDR3 reads TGCGCCAGCAGCTTGGCCAGCGAGCAGTACTTC.

The V gene is TRBV20-1, the J gene TRBJ2-1; perhaps D is TRBD1 or TRBD2 (8 bases each). V was shortened by 0 bases and J by 1 base, with 22 bases between the two germline ends. Germline CDR1 is DFQATT and CDR2 is SNEGSKA (reference sequence). This CDR3 spans 19 amino acids. Written as DNA, the CDR3 is TGCAGTGCTAGAGATCGGGACAGGTCAGGACTAGCATCCTACAATGAGCAGTTCTTC. It specifies CSARDRDRSGLASYNEQFF.

In regard to this clonotype: This could be a read error, since a much larger clone is one nucleotide away. This chain connects TRBV12-3 or TRBV12-4 to TRBJ2-5; 9 positions agree with TRBD2. This CDR3 has 12 amino acids. The CDR3 DNA sequence: TGTGCCACCAGTTTAGCGGGGGAGGCCCAGTACTTC. Encoded protein: CATSLAGEAQYF.

This clonotype was counted ten times or more. The chain couples TRBV28 to TRBJ1-1; no reliable D call. Germline V CDR1 and CDR2: MDHEN, SYDVKM. The length of the CDR3 is 13 residues. Between the trimmed V and J ends, which lost 2 bases and 7 bases, there was a span of 11 bases. CDR3 in amino acids: CASSLRTHYEAFF. CDR3 in DNA: TGTGCCAGCAGTTTACGCACACACTATGAAGCTTTCTTT.